A selection of T cell receptor beta chains follows, all from one sample in a study of T cell responses to AZD1222 COVID-19 vaccine. Sequencing used immunoSEQ multiplex PCR; TCRdb keeps in-frame clones, though not all of them. The table includes more than 90,000 clones, roughly 90% detected once. Sample: peripheral blood, taken 28 days after the second AZD1222 dose. These receptor sequences come from an adult who received the AZD1222 COVID-19 vaccine. The CDR3 runs from the conserved cysteine through the conserved F or W. A D gene is named only where the DNA matches it firmly. Size values are once, few and many counts, or a class for expanded clones, and some rows have none.

v_gene,d_gene,abundance,j_gene,CDR3nt,CDR3aa
TRBV5-1,.,.,TRBJ2-7,TGCGCCAGCAGCTCGGACGCAGGAATTGAGCAGTACTTC,CASSSDAGIEQYF
TRBV5-1,TRBD2,.,TRBJ2-3,TGCGCCAGCAGACCCCCTGCGGGAGGAGGCACAGATACGCAGTATTTT,CASRPPAGGGTDTQYF
TRBV7-6,.,.,TRBJ1-5,TGTGCCAGCAGCTTTCAAGGACGGCGGTACCTTAGCAATCAGCCCCAGCATTTT,CASSFQGRRYLSNQPQHF
TRBV24-1,.,.,TRBJ1-1,TGTGCCACCATGTTACAAAAGGGGGGGACTGAAGCTTTCTTT,CATMLQKGGTEAFF
TRBV19,.,.,TRBJ1-3,TGTGCCAGTAGTCCTTACTCTGGAAACACCATATATTTT,CASSPYSGNTIYF
TRBV5-1,.,.,TRBJ1-1,TGCGCCAGCAGCTTGGACGTGGATACTGAAGCTTTCTTT,CASSLDVDTEAFF
TRBV5-4,TRBD1,.,TRBJ1-2,TGTGCCAGCAGAAGTGGACAGGGACGCTATGGCTACACCTTC,CASRSGQGRYGYTF
TRBV27,.,.,TRBJ2-6,TGTGCCAGCAGGTGGGCGAGCTCTGGGGCCAACGTCCTGACTTTC,CASRWASSGANVLTF
TRBV5-6,TRBD2,.,TRBJ2-2,TGTGCCAGCAGCTTGGAAGCGGGAGTAGAGGTCGGGGAGCTGTTTTTT,CASSLEAGVEVGELFF
TRBV5-4,TRBD2,.,TRBJ2-7,TGTGCCAGCAGCCCTCAAAGGACTAGCGGCTCCTACGAGCAGTACTTC,CASSPQRTSGSYEQYF
TRBV25-1,.,.,TRBJ2-2,TGTGCCAGCAGTCCCCCGGTGGTCAGAGAGACCGGGGAGCTGTTTTTT,CASSPPVVRETGELFF
TRBV2,.,.,TRBJ1-5,TGTGCCAGCAGGGGGGGAGAGTATAGCAATCAGCCCCAGCATTTT,CASRGGEYSNQPQHF
TRBV5-4,TRBD1,.,TRBJ1-1,TGTGCCAGCAGCCCTTCGGGACAGGGGCTGTTCACTGAAGCTTTCTTT,CASSPSGQGLFTEAFF
TRBV7-6,TRBD1,.,TRBJ2-2,TGTGCCAGCACCAATGGACAGGGGATAAACACCGGGGAGCTGTTTTTT,CASTNGQGINTGELFF
TRBV6-5,TRBD2,.,TRBJ2-1,TGTGCCAGCACGGAGCGACTAGCGGGAGTCCATGAGCAGTTCTTC,CASTERLAGVHEQFF
TRBV28,.,.,TRBJ1-6,TGTGCCAGCCGGACAGAGAGCTCCTATAATTCACCCCTCCACTTT,CASRTESSYNSPLHF
TRBV11-2,.,.,TRBJ1-4,TGTGCCAGCAGCGGGGGAGAAAAACTGTTTTTT,CASSGGEKLFF
TRBV18,.,.,TRBJ2-7,TGTGCCAGCTTTCAGACCGAGGAGGCCTACGAGCAGTACTTC,CASFQTEEAYEQYF
TRBV6-1,.,.,TRBJ1-5,TGTGCCAGCAGTGAGCAAGGACAGTATAGCAATCAGCCCCAGCATTTT,CASSEQGQYSNQPQHF
TRBV7-3,TRBD1,.,TRBJ2-3,TGTGCCAGCAGCTTAACGGCCGGACAGGGAACCCCCACAGATACGCAGTATTTT,CASSLTAGQGTPTDTQYF
TRBV30,TRBD1,.,TRBJ1-2,TGTGCCTGGAGCCCCACAGGGGAGGACTATGGCTACACCTTC,CAWSPTGEDYGYTF
TRBV12-3/TRBV12-4,.,.,TRBJ1-1,TGTGCCAGCAGTTTTGAGGGTTGGTTGAAAGCTTTCTTT,CASSFEGWLKAFF
TRBV3-1/TRBV3-2,TRBD2,.,TRBJ2-7,TGTGCCAGCAGCCAAGATCGGGGAAGCACTAGCGTCTACGAGCAGTACTTC,CASSQDRGSTSVYEQYF
TRBV28,.,few,TRBJ1-5,TGTGCCAGCAGTTTGAAGCCCGGGCAGCCCCAGCATTTT,CASSLKPGQPQHF
TRBV6-5,.,few,TRBJ2-1,TGTGCCAGCAGTTACTCCTACGGGGAGCCCTACAATGAGCAGTTCTTC,CASSYSYGEPYNEQFF
TRBV10-3,.,.,TRBJ2-6,TGTGCCATCAGTGAGTCGCCGGGGATAGGGGCCAACGTCCTGACTTTC,CAISESPGIGANVLTF
TRBV10-1,TRBD2,.,TRBJ2-7,TGCGCCAGCAGTGAGTCGGCGGGAGGGTACTACGAGCAGTACTTC,CASSESAGGYYEQYF
TRBV6-5,.,once,TRBJ2-3,TGTGCCAGCAGAGCGTTCACAGATACGCAGTATTTT,CASRAFTDTQYF
TRBV18,TRBD1,.,TRBJ2-7,TGTGCCAGCTCACTTGAGACAGGGGCAGTATACGAGCAGTACTTC,CASSLETGAVYEQYF
TRBV5-1,.,.,TRBJ2-7,TGCGCCAGCAGCTTGGGGACGGATGATTCCTACGAGCAGTACTTC,CASSLGTDDSYEQYF
TRBV14,TRBD2,.,TRBJ2-1,TGTGCCAGCAGCCAAGGTAGCGGGAAGGGTGAGCAGTTCTTC,CASSQGSGKGEQFF
TRBV3-1/TRBV3-2,.,.,TRBJ1-2,TGTGCCAGCAGCCAAGAGGGAGCTAACTATGGCTACACCTTC,CASSQEGANYGYTF
TRBV11-3,.,.,TRBJ2-2,TGTGCCAGCAGCTTAAGAGGGATTAACACCGGGGAGCTGTTTTTT,CASSLRGINTGELFF
TRBV4-1,TRBD2,.,TRBJ2-7,TGCGCCAGCAGCCAAGAGAAACTAGCGCGCTCCTACGAGCAGTACTTC,CASSQEKLARSYEQYF
TRBV7-8,.,.,TRBJ2-3,TGTGCCAGCAGCCCACTCCTAGCTCTTCCAGATACGCAGTATTTT,CASSPLLALPDTQYF
TRBV7-2,.,few,TRBJ2-4,TGTGCCAGCAGCCCCCCTGCCGTGGGGGCCTACATTCAGTACTTC,CASSPPAVGAYIQYF
TRBV19,TRBD2,.,TRBJ2-1,TGTGCCAGTATAGCCCGACTAGCGGGAGGAGTCAATGAGCAGTTCTTC,CASIARLAGGVNEQFF
TRBV5-4,TRBD1,many,TRBJ1-4,TGTGCCAGCAGCACCAACAGGGGCCTTAATGAAAAACTGTTTTTT,CASSTNRGLNEKLFF
TRBV6-1,.,.,TRBJ1-3,TGTGCCAGCAGTGAGATGGTCTGGGCTTCTGGAAACACCATATATTTT,CASSEMVWASGNTIYF
TRBV20-1,.,.,TRBJ1-5,TGCAGTGCTAGTATGGGGGGGGCTCAGCCCCAGCATTTT,CSASMGGAQPQHF
TRBV3-1/TRBV3-2,.,few,TRBJ1-2,TGTGCCAGCAGCCAAGAGCGGACAAACTATGGCTACACCTTC,CASSQERTNYGYTF
TRBV25-1,.,once,TRBJ1-3,TGTGCCAGCAGCCAAGGTGAGGTAGGTTCTGGAAACACCATATATTTT,CASSQGEVGSGNTIYF
TRBV27,TRBD2,.,TRBJ2-1,TGTGCCAGCAGTTTTTTGAGTTTGGGGCGGGAGGGCCCCAACAATGAGCAGTTCTTC,CASSFLSLGREGPNNEQFF